This T cell receptor (beta chain) was sequenced for a study of T cells after yellow fever vaccination. General study results and limits: Reappearance after the booster was observed for most primary-vaccination clones (around 95% CD4, about 91% CD8).

Concerning this clonotype itself: The antigen remains undetermined. A junction end diverges from the germline sequence, so it may reflect a read error.

TCRdb independently ran MiXCR on the 5' RACE reads; one entry per CDR3 protein. Here the sample spans 170,000 or so distinct CDR3 sequences, approximately 9.7% being singletons. CDR1 is SNHLY and CDR2 is FYNNEI in the germline V gene. CDR3 length: 16 amino acids. The chain recombines TRBV2 with TRBJ1-2; unclear D gene. The clonotype comes from a man aged 18 to 29 who received the YFV17D yellow fever vaccine. This specimen consisted of CD8+ T cells sorted from PBMCs, obtained 45 days after the yellow fever booster vaccination. CDR3 DNA: TGTGCCAGCAGTGAATTAAGTTCCAGTGCTAACCATGGCTACACCTTC. It specifies CASSELSSSANHGYTF. The full variable domain, completed using reference TRBV2 and TRBJ1-2, is EPEVTQTPSHQVTQMGQEVILRCVPISNHLYFYWYRQILGQKVEFLVSFYNNEISEKSEIFDDQFSVERPDGSNFTLKIRSTKLEDSAMYFCASSELSSSANHGYTFGSGTRLTVV.